The 20 T cell receptor beta chains reported below all come from one sample, sequenced in a study of shared clonotypes between healthy human individuals. Here immunoSEQ multiplex PCR was the method, and the copy in TCRdb shows in-frame clones only, minus some. The data show about 2.4 million clones, with around nine tenths seen just once and more than 0.12% held by the top ten. Sequencing used naive CD4+ T cells sorted from blood. The subset is: CD45RA+ positively selected. The receptors were sampled from a young man in good health.

The V and J genes are TRBV6-5 and TRBJ1-3; no clear D gene. Germline CDR1 is MNHEY and CDR2 is SVGAGI. The V and J ends lost 5 bases and 4 bases respectively, with 15 bases between them. This CDR3 contains 15 residues. CDR3 region: CASSRLGVAGNTIYF. The CDR3 nucleotides read TGTGCCAGCAGTAGGCTGGGAGTCGCGGGAAACACCATATATTTT.

This sequence joins TRBV5-1 and TRBJ2-2, with D perhaps matching TRBD1 (6 bases). V was pared by 0 bases and J by 9 bases, with 15 bases between. There are 15 residues in the CDR3. Germline loops: CDR1 SGHRS, CDR2 YFSETQ. CDR3 loop: CASSLAGTTNRELFF. CDR3 DNA: TGCGCCAGCAGCTTGGCCGGGACAACCAACCGGGAGCTGTTTTTT.

This CDR3 reads CASSLEAGAAYEQYF. CDR3 bases: TGCGCCAGCAGCTTGGAGGCCGGGGCGGCCTACGAGCAGTACTTC. The chain links TRBV5-1 to TRBJ2-7; D tentatively fits TRBD1 or TRBD2 (5 bases each). There are 15 residues in the CDR3. Trimming left V 0 bases short and J 2 bases short, with 12 bases between. Germline lookup yields CDR1 SGHRS and CDR2 YFSETQ. The full variable domain, with the rest looked up from reference TRBV5-1 and TRBJ2-7, is KAGVTQTPRYLIKTRGQQVTLSCSPISGHRSVSWYQQTPGQGLQFLFEYFSETQRNKGNFPGRFSGRQFSNSRSEMNVSTLELGDSALYLCASSLEAGAAYEQYFGPGTRLTVT.

The rearrangement links TRBV6-1 to TRBJ2-5; no clear D. Looked up from germline, CDR1 is MNHNS and CDR2 is SASEGT. V was pared by 6 bases and J by 1 base, with 12 bases between. The CDR3 has 14 amino acids. The CDR3 reads CASSQWTSQETQYF. The CDR3 DNA reads TGTGCCAGCAGCCAGTGGACCTCCCAAGAGACCCAGTACTTC.

The rearrangement links TRBV5-4 to TRBJ2-1; D gene unclear. From germline, CDR1 is SGHNT and CDR2 YYREEE (reference sequence). CDR3 size: 13 residues. The V and J ends lost 0 bases and 7 bases respectively, with 8 bases between them. CDR3 amino acids: CASSLGPRNEQFF. DNA for the CDR3: TGTGCCAGCAGCTTGGGACCGAGGAATGAGCAGTTCTTC. Full variable domain (remainder filled in from reference TRBV5-4 and TRBJ2-1): ETGVTQSPTHLIKTRGQQVTLRCSSQSGHNTVSWYQQALGQGPQFIFQYYREEENGRGNFPPRFSGLQFPNYSSELNVNALELDDSALYLCASSLGPRNEQFFGPGTRLTVL.

This chain links TRBV28 with TRBJ2-5, with TRBD1 as a possible D gene (6 bases). The J call may be in error: the DNA end matches TRBJ2-7 better. The V gene's germline CDR1 is MDHEN and CDR2 SYDVKM. The CDR3 contains 13 residues. The CDR3 here is CASRETGSYEQYF. The CDR3 DNA sequence: TGTGCCAGCAGAGAGACAGGCTCCTACGAGCAGTACTTC.

With respect to this clone: The same CDR3 is also encoded by other DNA sequences in this sample. The chain recombines TRBV30 with TRBJ1-5; D not certain. The CDR3 has 12 amino acids. V was pared by 1 base and J by 7 bases, with 8 bases between. CDR1 and CDR2 (germline): GTSNPN, SVGIG (reference sequence). This CDR3 reads CAWSGVGQPQHF. CDR3 in DNA: TGTGCCTGGAGTGGGGTAGGCCAGCCCCAGCATTTT.

This clone was found once. The chain has TRBV5-8 and TRBJ1-2, with 8 bases matching TRBD1. Germline assignment: CDR1 SGHTS and CDR2 YDEGEE. This CDR3 contains 13 residues. With V trimmed by 4 bases and J by 2 bases, 1 base remained unmatched. The CDR3: CASSRTGNYGYTF. CDR3 nucleotides: TGTGCCAGCAGCCGGACAGGGAACTATGGCTACACCTTC.

J is TRBJ1-4 and V is TRBV5-1, with 10 bases fitting TRBD1. J gave up 9 bases and V 2 bases, and 7 bases lay outside the gene matches. The CDR3 totals 15 residues. The germline V gene encodes CDR1 SGHRS and CDR2 YFSETQ. The chain's CDR3 is CASSFGTGEGQKLFF. DNA of the CDR3: TGCGCCAGCAGCTTCGGGACAGGGGAGGGACAAAAACTGTTTTTT.

This clone has only one observation. V usage is TRBV13 and J usage is TRBJ2-3, with D possibly being TRBD1 (5 bases). Trimming shortened V by 5 bases and J by 1 base, and 10 bases separated the two germline ends. Per germline, CDR1 PRHDT and CDR2 FYEKMQ (reference sequence). CDR3 length: 14 amino acids. CDR3 residues: CASSTKGGTDTQYF. For the CDR3, the DNA is TGTGCCAGCAGCACTAAAGGGGGCACAGATACGCAGTATTTT.

This rearrangement joins TRBV7-9 to TRBJ1-4, with TRBD1 as a possible D gene (5 bases). Trimming stripped 2 bases from V and 7 bases from J, with 8 bases between. Germline V lookup: CDR1 SEHNR, CDR2 FQNEAQ (reference sequence). The CDR3 totals 13 residues. The CDR3, as DNA: TGTGCCAGCAGCTTAATGCAGGGTGAAAAACTGTTTTTT. Translating it yields CASSLMQGEKLFF.

The chain joins TRBV19 to TRBJ2-7, with D perhaps assigned TRBD1 or TRBD2 (5 bases each). Looked up from germline, CDR1 is LNHDA and CDR2 is SQIVND (reference sequence). Trimming took off 11 bases at V and 2 bases at J, with 22 bases between the two ends. There are 15 residues in the CDR3. The CDR3 sequence is CASKGEGPGAYEQYF. As DNA, the CDR3 is TGTGCCTCGAAAGGCGAGGGGCCTGGGGCCTACGAGCAGTACTTC.

In regard to this clone: The same CDR3 arises from other DNA sequences in this sample as well. The CDR3 DNA is TGCGCCAGCAGCTTGGGAGGGCAGCTTAATGAAAAACTGTTTTTT. Translating it yields CASSLGGQLNEKLFF. The rearrangement joins TRBV5-1 to TRBJ1-4; D not certain. The CDR3 length is 15 residues. Germline V lookup: CDR1 SGHRS, CDR2 YFSETQ. V was trimmed by 0 bases and J by 4 bases, leaving 10 bases between them.

This clone was counted a single time. The chain uses TRBV30 and TRBJ1-5; D is ambiguous. The V end was cut by 2 bases, the J end by 5 bases, with 10 bases between. This CDR3 has 13 amino acids. Germline assignment: CDR1 GTSNPN and CDR2 SVGIG (reference sequence). For the CDR3, the DNA is TGTGCCTGGAGTTACGGACGGCATCAGCCCCAGCATTTT. This codes for CAWSYGRHQPQHF.

This CDR3 is CASSYTSGENEKLFF. The CDR3, as DNA: TGTGCCAGCAGTTACACGAGCGGGGAGAATGAAAAACTGTTTTTT. V usage is TRBV6-5 and J usage is TRBJ1-4, with D unclear. CDR1 MNHEY and CDR2 SVGAGI come from the germline V gene. V lost 2 bases, J lost 5 bases, and 12 bases lay in between. CDR3 length equals 15 residues.

The V and J genes are TRBV6-1 and TRBJ1-5; D not certain. The CDR3 totals 15 residues. The V end lost 4 bases, the J end lost 3 bases, and 13 bases lay between the germline ends. Germline V CDR1 and CDR2: MNHNS, SASEGT. The DNA of the CDR3 is TGTGCCAGCAGTGGGGAGATGGTTTCCAATCAGCCCCAGCATTTT. Protein product: CASSGEMVSNQPQHF.

This chain links TRBV10-3 with TRBJ2-7, with a tentative D call TRBD1 (5 bases). The CDR3 is 14 residues long. V lost 0 bases to trimming and J lost 5 bases, with 11 bases between them. Germline V gene data show CDR1 as ENHRY and CDR2 as SYGVKD. The DNA for the CDR3 is TGTGCCATCAGTGAGTCTCAGGGAATTGACGAGCAGTACTTC. Its translation is CAISESQGIDEQYF.

V usage is TRBV18 and J usage is TRBJ2-1, with D hard to call. The CDR3 is 12 amino acids. CDR1 is KGHSH and CDR2 is LQKENI in the germline V gene. Deletions cut 2 bases from V and 6 bases from J, with 5 bases between. The CDR3 bases are TGTGCCAGCTCACCAAGGCTCAATGAGCAGTTCTTC. This gives the protein CASSPRLNEQFF.

This chain links TRBV5-1 with TRBJ2-5; TRBD2 matches 11 bases. This CDR3 region has 15 residues. V lost 4 bases to trimming and J lost 7 bases; unmatched junction nucleotides: 9. CDR1 SGHRS and CDR2 YFSETQ come from the germline V gene. CDR3 nucleotide sequence: TGCGCCAGCAGCCCGGGGACTAGCGGTAGTGGGACCCAGTACTTC. Translation: CASSPGTSGSGTQYF.

DNA for the CDR3: TGTGCCAGCAGCTTAGGTCTAAAAGGGGTGGACACCGGGGAGCTGTTTTTT. Its protein is CASSLGLKGVDTGELFF. This chain uses TRBV11-3 with TRBJ2-2, with a possible D match to TRBD1 (5 bases). The CDR3 contains 17 residues. The V gene lost 1 base and the J gene lost 3 bases, with 15 bases spanning the gap. Germline-derived CDR1 and CDR2 are SGHNT and YENEEA.